The clone carrying this TCR beta chain has ten or more counts. Its antigen is unidentified. Germline V CDR1 and CDR2: DFQATT, SNEGSKA (reference sequence). V was pared by 4 bases and J by 0 bases, with 8 bases of the junction left unmatched. The CDR3 length is 16 residues. The TCR beta cDNA libraries contained unique molecular identifiers. TCRdb redid the calling of the PCR reads with MiXCR, one entry per CDR3 protein. Among about 200,000 distinct CDR3 sequences listed, roughly 30% were seen once. This sample is drawn from a study of post-analysis software for immune sequencing data. General study findings and limits: There were five TRBV segments more frequent in patients than controls, and TRBV5-6, TRBV5-1 and TRBV20-1 were among them. Samples from a shared batch, those prepared together, strongly co-clustered by F measure. When compared against controls, multiple sclerosis patients showed significantly lower normalized Chao1 diversity.

The TCR was taken from a girl between 2 and 17 years old with multiple sclerosis. The sample consisted of blood. The V call is TRBV20-1, the J call TRBJ2-7; 11 bases are shared with TRBD2. DNA of the CDR3: TGCAGTGCTACTCAGCCTAGCGGGAGGAACTCCTACGAGCAGTACTTC. Translated: CSATQPSGRNSYEQYF.